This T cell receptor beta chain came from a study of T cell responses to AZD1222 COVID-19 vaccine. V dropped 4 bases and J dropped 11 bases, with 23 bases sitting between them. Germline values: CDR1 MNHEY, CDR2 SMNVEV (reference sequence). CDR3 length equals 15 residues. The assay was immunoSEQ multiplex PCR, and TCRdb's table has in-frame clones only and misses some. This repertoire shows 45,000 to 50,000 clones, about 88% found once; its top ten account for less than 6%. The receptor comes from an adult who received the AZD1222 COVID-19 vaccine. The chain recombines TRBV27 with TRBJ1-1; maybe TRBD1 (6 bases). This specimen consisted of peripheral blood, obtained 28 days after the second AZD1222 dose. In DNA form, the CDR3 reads TGTGCCAGCAGTTCGGGGGCTCGGGCGGCGCGACGGGCTTTCTTT. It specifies CASSSGARAARRAFF.